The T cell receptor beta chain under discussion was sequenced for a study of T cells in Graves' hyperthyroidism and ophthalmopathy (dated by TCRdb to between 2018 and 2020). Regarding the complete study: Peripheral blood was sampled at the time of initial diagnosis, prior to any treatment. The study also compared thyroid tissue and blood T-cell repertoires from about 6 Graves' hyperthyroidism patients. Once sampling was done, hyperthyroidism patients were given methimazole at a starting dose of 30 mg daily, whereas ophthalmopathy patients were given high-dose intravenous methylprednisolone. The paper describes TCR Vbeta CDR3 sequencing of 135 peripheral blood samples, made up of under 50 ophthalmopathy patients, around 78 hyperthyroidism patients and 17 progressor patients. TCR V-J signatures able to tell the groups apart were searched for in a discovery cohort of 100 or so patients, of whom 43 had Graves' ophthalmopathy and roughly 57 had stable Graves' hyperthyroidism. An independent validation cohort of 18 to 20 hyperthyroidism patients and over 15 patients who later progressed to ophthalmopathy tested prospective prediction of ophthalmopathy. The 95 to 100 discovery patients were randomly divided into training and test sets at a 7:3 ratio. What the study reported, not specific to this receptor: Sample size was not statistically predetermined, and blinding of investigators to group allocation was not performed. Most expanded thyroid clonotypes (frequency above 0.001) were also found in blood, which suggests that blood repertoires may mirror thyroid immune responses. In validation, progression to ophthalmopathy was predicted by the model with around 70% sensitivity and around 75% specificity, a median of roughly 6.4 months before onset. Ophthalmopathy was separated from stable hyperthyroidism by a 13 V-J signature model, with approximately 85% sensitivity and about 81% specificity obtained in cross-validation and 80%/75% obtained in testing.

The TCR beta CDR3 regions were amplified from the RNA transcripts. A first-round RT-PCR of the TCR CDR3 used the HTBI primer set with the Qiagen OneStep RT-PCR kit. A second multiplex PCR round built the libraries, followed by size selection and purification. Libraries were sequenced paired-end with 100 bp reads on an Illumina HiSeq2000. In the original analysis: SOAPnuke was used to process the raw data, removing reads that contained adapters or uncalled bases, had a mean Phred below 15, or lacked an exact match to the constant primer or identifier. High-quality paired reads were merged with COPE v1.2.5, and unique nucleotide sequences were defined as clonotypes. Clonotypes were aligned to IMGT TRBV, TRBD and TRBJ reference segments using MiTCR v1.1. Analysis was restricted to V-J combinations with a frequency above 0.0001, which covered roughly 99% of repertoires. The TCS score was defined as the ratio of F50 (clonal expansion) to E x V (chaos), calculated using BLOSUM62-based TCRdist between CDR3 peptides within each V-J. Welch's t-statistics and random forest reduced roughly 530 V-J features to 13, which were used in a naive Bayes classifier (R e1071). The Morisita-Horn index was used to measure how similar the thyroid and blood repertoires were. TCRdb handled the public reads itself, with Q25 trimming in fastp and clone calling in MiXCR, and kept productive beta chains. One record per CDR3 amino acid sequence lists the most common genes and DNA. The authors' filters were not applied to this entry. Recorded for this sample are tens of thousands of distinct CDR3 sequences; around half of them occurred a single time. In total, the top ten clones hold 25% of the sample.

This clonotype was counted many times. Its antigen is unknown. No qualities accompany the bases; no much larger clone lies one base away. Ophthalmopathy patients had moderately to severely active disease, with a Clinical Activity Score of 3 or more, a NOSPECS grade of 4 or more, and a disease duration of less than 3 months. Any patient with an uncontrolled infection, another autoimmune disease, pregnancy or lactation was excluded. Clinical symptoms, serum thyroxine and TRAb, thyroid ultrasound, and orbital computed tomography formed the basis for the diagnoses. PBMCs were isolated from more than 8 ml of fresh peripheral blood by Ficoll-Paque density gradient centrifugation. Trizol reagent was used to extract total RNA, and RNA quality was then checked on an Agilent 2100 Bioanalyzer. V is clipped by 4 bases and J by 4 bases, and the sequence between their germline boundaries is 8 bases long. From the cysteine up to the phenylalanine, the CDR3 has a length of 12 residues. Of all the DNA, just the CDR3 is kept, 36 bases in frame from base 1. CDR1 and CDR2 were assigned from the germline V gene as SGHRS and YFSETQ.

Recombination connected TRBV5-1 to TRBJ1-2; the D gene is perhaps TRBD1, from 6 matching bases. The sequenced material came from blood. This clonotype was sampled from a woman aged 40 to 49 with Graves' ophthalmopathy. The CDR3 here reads CASSEDSYGYTF. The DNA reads TGCGCCAGCAGCGAGGACAGCTATGGCTACACCTTC. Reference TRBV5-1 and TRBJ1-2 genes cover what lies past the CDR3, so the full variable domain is KAGVTQTPRYLIKTRGQQVTLSCSPISGHRSVSWYQQTPGQGLQFLFEYFSETQRNKGNFPGRFSGRQFSNSRSEMNVSTLELGDSALYLCASSEDSYGYTFGSGTRLTVV.